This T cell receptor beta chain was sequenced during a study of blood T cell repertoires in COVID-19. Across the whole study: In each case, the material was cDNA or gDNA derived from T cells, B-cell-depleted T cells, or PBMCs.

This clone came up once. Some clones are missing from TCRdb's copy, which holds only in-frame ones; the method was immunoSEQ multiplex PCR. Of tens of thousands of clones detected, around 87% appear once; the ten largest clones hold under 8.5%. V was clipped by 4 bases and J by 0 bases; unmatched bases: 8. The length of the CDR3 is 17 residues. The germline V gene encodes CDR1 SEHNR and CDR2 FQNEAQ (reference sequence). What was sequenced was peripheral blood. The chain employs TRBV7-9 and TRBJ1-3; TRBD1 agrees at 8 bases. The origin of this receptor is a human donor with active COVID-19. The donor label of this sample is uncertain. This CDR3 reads CASSYNPTGGSGNTIYF. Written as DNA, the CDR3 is TGTGCCAGCAGCTACAATCCCACAGGGGGCTCTGGAAACACCATATATTTT.